This T cell receptor beta chain was captured by sequencing in a study of T cell repertoires in cytomegalovirus infection. Study in general: Both recently identified HLA-C-restricted and well-studied HLA-B-restricted CMV epitopes were used in the study. It was the public TCR beta signatures that indicated both CMV infection and matching HLA type. Study results and caveats: It was HLA-C-restricted CMV-specific TCR beta clonotypes that dominated the response ex vivo.

Each CDR3 protein gets one entry after TCRdb re-called the reads with MiXCR. Of fewer than 850,000 distinct CDR3 sequences in the sample, 25% to 35% were seen once. Trimming shortened V by 4 bases and J by 9 bases, and 12 bases separated the two germline ends. The length of the CDR3 is 12 residues. The germline V gene encodes CDR1 WNHNN and CDR2 SYGVQD (reference sequence). This clonotype was seen a handful of times. Its antigen is unknown. The sample consisted of cultured CD8+ T cells from PBMCs, taken from culture after CMV antigen stimulation. V is TRBV10-1 and J is TRBJ2-5; possible D gene TRBD2, 5 bases. This receptor was identified in a human donor in good health (CMV status not recorded). Some clones in this sample may be carry-over from other donors' samples. This chain's CDR3 is CASSGEGLAQYF. The CDR3 DNA is TGCGCCAGCAGTGGTGAGGGTTTGGCCCAGTACTTC.